The rows below give T cell receptor beta chains drawn from one sample of a study of blood T cell repertoires in COVID-19. Assay used: immunoSEQ multiplex PCR; TCRdb lists only in-frame clones, some missing. The profile covers some 220,000 clones, with 70% to 85% appearing a single time and approximately 1.3% taken by the ten largest. The sequenced sample was PBMCs or T cells enriched from blood (not recorded which). These receptors were collected from a woman aged 40 to 50 with acute COVID-19. Each CDR3 is given with its conserved first and last residue. The order of the fields is V gene, clone size, D gene, J gene, CDR3 DNA, CDR3 protein. A D gene is named only where the DNA matches it firmly. Clone size appears in some rows only: once, few, many, or a class for an expanded clone.

>TRBV19|.|TRBD1|TRBJ1-3
TGTGCCAGTCGCCCGACAGGGGACTCTGGAAACACCATATATTTT
CASRPTGDSGNTIYF
>TRBV28|.|.|TRBJ2-5
TGTGCCAGCAGTTTTTCATTCAGTCAAGAGACCCAGTACTTC
CASSFSFSQETQYF
>TRBV24-1|many|TRBD1|TRBJ2-7
TGTGCCACCGGGGGACAGAACTCCTACGAGCAGTACTTC
CATGGQNSYEQYF
>TRBV4-1|.|.|TRBJ2-1
TGCGCCAGCAGCCCTGGGGGCGGGCCAAGATACAATGAGCAGTTCTTC
CASSPGGGPRYNEQFF
>TRBV28|.|TRBD1|TRBJ2-5
TGTGCCAGCAGTGGACAGGGGAGTTTGAAGACCCAGTACTTC
CASSGQGSLKTQYF
>TRBV7-9|.|TRBD2|TRBJ2-3
TGTGCCAGCAGCTTATGGACTAGCGGCACAGATACGCAGTATTTT
CASSLWTSGTDTQYF
>TRBV12-5|.|TRBD1|TRBJ1-2
TGTGCTAGTGGTTTGGTACCAGGGGGCAAACGGGGAGGCTACACCTTC
CASGLVPGGKRGGYTF
>TRBV7-9|once|TRBD1|TRBJ1-2
TGTGCCAGCAGCGCCGGACAGGACTACTATGGCTACACCTTC
CASSAGQDYYGYTF
>TRBV5-1|.|.|TRBJ1-1
TGCGCCAGCAGACGATCCGGGACACAAAACACTGAAGCTTTCTTT
CASRRSGTQNTEAFF
>TRBV2|.|.|TRBJ2-7
TGTGCCAGCACCCTCCGAGAAGAGCAGTACTTC
CASTLREEQYF
>TRBV29-1|.|TRBD1|TRBJ1-1
TGCAGCGTTATCGGTGGGACAGGGGAAATGAACACTGAAGCTTTCTTT
CSVIGGTGEMNTEAFF